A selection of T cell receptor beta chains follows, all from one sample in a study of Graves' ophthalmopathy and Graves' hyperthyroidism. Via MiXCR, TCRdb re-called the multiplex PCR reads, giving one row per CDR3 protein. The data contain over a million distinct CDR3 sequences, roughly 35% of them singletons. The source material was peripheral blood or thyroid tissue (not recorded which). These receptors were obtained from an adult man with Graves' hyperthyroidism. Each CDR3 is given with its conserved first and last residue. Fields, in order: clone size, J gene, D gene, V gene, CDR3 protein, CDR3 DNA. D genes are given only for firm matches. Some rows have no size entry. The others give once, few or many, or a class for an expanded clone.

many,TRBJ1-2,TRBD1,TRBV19,CASSPNLGQGSYGYTF,TGTGCCAGTAGCCCTAACCTCGGACAGGGCAGCTATGGCTACACCTTC
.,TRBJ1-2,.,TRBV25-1,CASSEGGGHHCGYTF,TGTGCCAGCAGTGAAGGCGGGGGGCACCACTGTGGCTACACCTTC
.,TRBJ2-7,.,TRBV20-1,CSASRQAAYEQYF,TGCAGTGCTAGTCGGCAGGCCGCCTACGAGCAGTACTTC
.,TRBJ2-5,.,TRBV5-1,CASSSPQYF,TGCGCCAGCAGCTCGCCCCAGTACTTC
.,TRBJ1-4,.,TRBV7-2,CASSSRQERSEKLFF,TGTGCCAGCAGCTCAAGACAGGAGCGCAGCGAAAAACTGTTTTTT
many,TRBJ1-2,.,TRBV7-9,CASSPNGANYGYTF,TGTGCCAGCAGCCCCAACGGAGCTAACTATGGCTACACCTTC
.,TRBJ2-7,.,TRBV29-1,CSLKAPGYEQYF,TGCAGCTTAAAGGCCCCGGGCTACGAGCAGTACTTC
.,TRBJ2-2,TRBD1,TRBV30,CAWTRTGGGGELFF,TGTGCCTGGACCCGGACAGGGGGGGGCGGGGAGCTGTTTTTT
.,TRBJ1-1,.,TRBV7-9,CASSPRVGRTEAFF,TGTGCCAGCAGCCCCCGTGTTGGGCGCACTGAAGCTTTCTTT
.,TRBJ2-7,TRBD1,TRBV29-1,CSGGQGADEQYF,TGCAGCGGAGGACAGGGGGCTGACGAGCAGTACTTC
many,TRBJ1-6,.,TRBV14,CASSPGRTHSPLHF,TGTGCCAGCAGCCCAGGACGGACGCATTCACCCCTCCACTTT
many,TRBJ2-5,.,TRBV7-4,CASSSTLARETQYF,TGTGCCAGCAGCTCCACTCTAGCCAGGGAGACCCAGTACTTC
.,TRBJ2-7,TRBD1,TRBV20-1,CSARTGGSYEHYF,TGCAGTGCCCGGACAGGGGGATCCTACGAGCATTACTTC
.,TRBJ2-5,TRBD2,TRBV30,CAWSGPRGVAETQYF,TGTGCCTGGAGTGGCCCCCGGGGGGTAGCGGAGACCCAGTACTTC
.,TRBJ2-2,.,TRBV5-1,CASTGWTEKTGELFF,TGCGCCAGCACCGGGTGGACTGAAAAGACCGGGGAGCTGTTTTTT
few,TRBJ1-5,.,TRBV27,CASSHREEQPQHF,TGTGCCAGCAGTCACAGGGAGGAGCAGCCCCAGCATTTT
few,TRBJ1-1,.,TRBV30,CAWSDREAFF,TGTGCCTGGAGTGACAGAGAAGCTTTCTTT
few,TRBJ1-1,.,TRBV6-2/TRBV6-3,CASSYPNGGTEAFF,TGTGCCAGCAGTTACCCCAACGGGGGCACTGAAGCTTTCTTT
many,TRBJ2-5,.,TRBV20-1,CSARDLALQETQYF,TGCAGTGCTAGAGATTTAGCTTTGCAAGAGACCCAGTACTTC
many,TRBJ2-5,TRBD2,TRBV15,CATSRGRTSGRGQETQYF,TGTGCCACCAGCAGAGGCCGAACTAGCGGGAGGGGCCAAGAGACCCAGTACTTC
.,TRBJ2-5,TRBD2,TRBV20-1,CSASSSGGATNQETQYF,TGCAGTGCTAGTTCTAGCGGGGGTGCGACTAATCAAGAGACCCAGTACTTC
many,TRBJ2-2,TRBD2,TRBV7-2,CASSLAGDNTGELFF,TGCGCCAGCAGCTTGGCGGGGGATAACACCGGGGAGCTGTTTTTT
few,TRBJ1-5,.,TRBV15,CATRTGGANQPQHF,TGTGCCACCAGGACGGGGGGGGCGAATCAGCCCCAGCATTTT
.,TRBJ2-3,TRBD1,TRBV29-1,CSVEGDRGTDTQYF,TGCAGCGTTGAAGGTGACAGGGGCACAGATACGCAGTATTTT
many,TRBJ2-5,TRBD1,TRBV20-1,CSARDGDRGEETQYF,TGCAGTGCTAGAGATGGGGACAGGGGAGAAGAGACCCAGTACTTC
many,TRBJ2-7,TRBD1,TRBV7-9,CASSPRQGSGEQYF,TGTGCCAGCAGCCCTCGACAGGGGTCGGGGGAGCAGTACTTC
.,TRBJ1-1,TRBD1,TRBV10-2,CASQTGAPNTEAFF,TGCGCCAGCCAGACAGGGGCCCCGAACACTGAAGCTTTCTTT
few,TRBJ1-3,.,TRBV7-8,CASSKGAGNTIYF,TGTGCCAGCAGCAAGGGAGCTGGAAACACCATATATTTT
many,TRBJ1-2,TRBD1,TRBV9,CASSVKTGDLVSGYTF,TGTGCCAGCAGCGTGAAGACAGGGGATCTAGTATCGGGCTACACCTTC